This TCR beta chain is drawn from a study of shared clonotypes between healthy human individuals. Notes on this clone: Its specificity is unknown.

Study outcomes and limitations: Non-shared clonotypes had lower generation probabilities than those shared by all four donors. The study generally estimated greater richness for naive than memory subsets.

Healthy HIV-negative adults without recent acute infections or vaccinations served as donors. Splitting the CD4+ cells yielded a CD45RA+ naive subset and a CD45RA-negative memory subset. From germline, CDR1 is SGHRS and CDR2 YFSETQ. V was clipped by 5 bases and J by 6 bases, with 14 bases between them. This CDR3 region has 13 residues. TCRdb keeps only in-frame clones here, not all; method: immunoSEQ multiplex PCR. The sample consists of just over 2,000,000 clones, 85% to 95% of them appearing once. Material for sequencing was naive CD4+ T cells sorted from blood. Specified subset: CD45RA+ positively selected. This clonotype originated in a man between 18 and 29 years old in good health. The chain recombines TRBV5-1 with TRBJ1-2; the D is unclear. CDR3 DNA: TGCGCCAGCAGGAGGGTGCCACTTGATGGCTACACCTTC. Translating gives CASRRVPLDGYTF.